This entry lists 4 T cell receptor beta chains sequenced from one sample in a study of blood T cell repertoires in COVID-19. Only in-frame clones appear in the TCRdb table, and some are missing; sequencing was by immunoSEQ multiplex PCR. The sample has a few hundred thousand clones; approximately 88% are singletons. Specimen: peripheral blood. Every receptor here comes from a woman aged 50 to 60 with COVID-19, enrolled during active disease.

This rearrangement joins TRBV7-9 to TRBJ2-1, with D maybe TRBD2 (6 bases). Looked up from germline, CDR1 is SEHNR and CDR2 is FQNEAQ (reference sequence). Trimming pared 2 bases from V and 13 bases from J, leaving 9 bases between. The CDR3 has 11 amino acids. The CDR3 region has the DNA TGTGCCAGCAGCTTACAACTAGCCCAGTTCTTC. As protein: CASSLQLAQFF. The entire variable domain, with the rest obtained from reference TRBV7-9 and TRBJ2-1, is as follows: DTGVSQNPRHKITKRGQNVTFRCDPISEHNRLYWYRQTLGQGPEFLTYFQNEAQLEKSRLLSDRFSAERPKGSFSTLEIQRTEQGDSAMYLCASSLQLAQFFGPGTRLTVL.

The CDR3 region has the DNA TGTGCCAGCAGTATCGACAGGCCGTCGAACACTGAAGCTTTCTTT. This codes for CASSIDRPSNTEAFF. The gene calls are TRBV2 and TRBJ1-1, with D maybe TRBD1 (6 bases). The V gene lost 5 bases and the J gene lost 1 base, with 14 bases spanning the gap. The germline V gene encodes CDR1 SNHLY and CDR2 FYNNEI. The CDR3 loop spans 15 amino acids.

V gene TRBV2 combines with J gene TRBJ2-1; TRBD2 aligns across 14 bases. The CDR3 sequence is 13 residues long. J was trimmed by 13 bases and V by 6 bases; bases with no gene match: 5. From germline, CDR1 is SNHLY and CDR2 FYNNEI. As DNA, the CDR3 is TGTGCCAGCAGGACTAGCGGGGGGGGTTTTCAGTTCTTC. It encodes CASRTSGGGFQFF.

This chain joins TRBV18 and TRBJ1-3; D is ambiguous. CDR3 size: 15 residues. Trimming took 4 bases from V and 3 from J, leaving 13 bases between them. CDR1 is KGHSH and CDR2 is LQKENI in the germline V gene. The CDR3 DNA reads TGTGCCAGCTCACTCTCTGCACAGATTGGAAACACCATATATTTT. This codes for CASSLSAQIGNTIYF.